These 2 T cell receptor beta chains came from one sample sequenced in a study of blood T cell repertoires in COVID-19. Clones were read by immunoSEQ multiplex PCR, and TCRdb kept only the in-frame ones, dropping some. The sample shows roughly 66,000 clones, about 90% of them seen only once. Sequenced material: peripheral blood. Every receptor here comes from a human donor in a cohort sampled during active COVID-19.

The CDR3 loop reads CSASRGGGYSYEQYF. CDR3 in DNA: TGCAGTGCTAGTCGGGGCGGGGGATACTCCTACGAGCAGTACTTC. The rearrangement uses TRBV20-1 and TRBJ2-7; 7 bases map to TRBD2. This CDR3 has 15 amino acids. CDR1 and CDR2 from the germline V gene are DFQATT and SNEGSKA (reference sequence). V was pared by 3 bases and J by 0 bases, with 8 bases of the junction left unmatched.

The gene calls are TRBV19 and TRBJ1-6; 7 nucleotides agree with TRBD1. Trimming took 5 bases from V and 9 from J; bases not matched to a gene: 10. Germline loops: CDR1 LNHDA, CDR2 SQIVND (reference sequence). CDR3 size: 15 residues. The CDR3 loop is CASSQGDGSSSPLHF. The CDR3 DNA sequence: TGTGCCAGTAGTCAGGGGGACGGGAGTAGTTCACCCCTCCACTTT.